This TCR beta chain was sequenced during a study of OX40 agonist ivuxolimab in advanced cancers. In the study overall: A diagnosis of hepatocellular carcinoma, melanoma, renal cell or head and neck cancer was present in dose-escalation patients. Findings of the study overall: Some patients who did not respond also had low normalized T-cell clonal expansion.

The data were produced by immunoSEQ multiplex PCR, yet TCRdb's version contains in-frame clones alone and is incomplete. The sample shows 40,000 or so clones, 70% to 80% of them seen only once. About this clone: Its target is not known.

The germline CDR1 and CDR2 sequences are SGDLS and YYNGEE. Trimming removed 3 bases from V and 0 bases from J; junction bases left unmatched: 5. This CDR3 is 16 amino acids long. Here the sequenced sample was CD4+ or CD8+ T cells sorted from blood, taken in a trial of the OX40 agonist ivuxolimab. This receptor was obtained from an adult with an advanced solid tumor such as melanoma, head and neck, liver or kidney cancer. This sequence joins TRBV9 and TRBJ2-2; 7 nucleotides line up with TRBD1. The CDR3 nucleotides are TGTGCCAGCAGCGGATCCGGGACAGCGAACACCGGGGAGCTGTTTTTT. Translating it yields CASSGSGTANTGELFF. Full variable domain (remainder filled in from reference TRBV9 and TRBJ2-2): DSGVTQTPKHLITATGQRVTLRCSPRSGDLSVYWYQQSLDQGLQFLIQYYNGEERAKGNILERFSAQQFPDLHSELNLSSLELGDSALYFCASSGSGTANTGELFFGEGSRLTVL.